This TCR beta chain stems from a study of shared clonotypes between healthy human individuals. Deep-level running was used for the assay. Measured with immunoSEQ multiplex PCR; TCRdb has only the in-frame clones, and not every one. The data hold about 2.3 million clones, with roughly 93% observed a single time. Study-level findings and limits: The generation probabilities recorded for non-shared clonotypes fell below those of clonotypes shared by all four donors. It was only blood that was sampled, and tissue repertoires likely differ.

Trimming took 2 bases from V and 2 from J, leaving 9 bases between them. Germline-derived CDR1 and CDR2 are SGHTA and FQGTGA. The CDR3 runs 15 residues. Remarks on this clone: Its antigen remains unidentified.

Sequencing input: naive CD4+ T cells from PBMCs. Subset of the sample: CD45RA+ positively selected. The genes are TRBV7-3 and TRBJ2-2; D ambiguous. The sequence derives from a man younger than 30 in good health. Some clones in this sample may be carry-over from other donors' samples. This CDR3 is CASSLLGSNTGELFF. The CDR3 DNA sequence: TGTGCCAGCAGCTTACTGGGGTCCAACACCGGGGAGCTGTTTTTT.